This is a list of T cell receptor beta chains from one sample in a study of blood T cell repertoires in COVID-19. Clones were sequenced by immunoSEQ multiplex PCR, and TCRdb holds only the in-frame ones, with some missing. The table records about 150,000 clones, more than 65% of them present only once. The source material was peripheral blood. These receptor sequences come from a woman aged 45-65 years with acute or convalescent COVID-19. The CDR3 runs from the conserved cysteine through the conserved F or W. A D gene is named only where the DNA matches it firmly. Only part of the rows carry a size: once, few, many, or a class if the clone is expanded.

D gene	J gene	clone size	V gene	CDR3 DNA	CDR3 protein
NA	TRBJ1-1	NA	TRBV7-2	TGTGCCAGCAGCTTATGGGGGGGGAACACTGAAGCTTTCTTT	CASSLWGGNTEAFF
TRBD2	TRBJ2-1	NA	TRBV18	TGTGCCAGCTCACCAGCTAGCGGGGGCAATGAGCAGTTCTTC	CASSPASGGNEQFF
NA	TRBJ1-6	NA	TRBV28	TGTGCCAGTACGTTACAGCCGCCCGATAATTCACCCCTCCACTTT	CASTLQPPDNSPLHF
TRBD2	TRBJ2-7	NA	TRBV19	TGTGCCAGTAGTATCGGACTAGCTCCCTCCTACGAGCAGTACTTC	CASSIGLAPSYEQYF
TRBD1	TRBJ2-1	NA	TRBV24-1	TGTGCCACCAGTGATTTGGTGGGGACAGGGGGGAATGAGCAGTTCTTC	CATSDLVGTGGNEQFF
TRBD1	TRBJ1-1	NA	TRBV28	TGTGCCAGCATTCCCCTAGGGGGACAGGGGGGCACTGAAGCTTTCTTT	CASIPLGGQGGTEAFF
NA	TRBJ1-1	few	TRBV9	TGTGCCAGCAGCGTAGAAAGCGGGGGAAGGGGCAACACTGAAGCTTTCTTT	CASSVESGGRGNTEAFF
NA	TRBJ2-1	NA	TRBV5-1	TGCGCCAGCAGCCGGGGGACAGCGGGTGTCAATGAGCAGTTCTTC	CASSRGTAGVNEQFF
TRBD1	TRBJ1-4	NA	TRBV18	TGTGCCAGCTCAATTTTGACAGGGTCTAATGAAAAACTGTTTTTT	CASSILTGSNEKLFF
NA	TRBJ1-3	NA	TRBV9	TGTGCCAGCAGCGCCGACAGCCTCTCTGGAAACACCATATATTTT	CASSADSLSGNTIYF
TRBD1	TRBJ1-2	NA	TRBV6-4	TGTGCCAGCCGAGCTCGGACAGGGGGTGGCTACACCTTC	CASRARTGGGYTF
TRBD2	TRBJ2-7	NA	TRBV11-2	TGTGCCAGCAGCTTAGATCCGGCGGGAGGGAGCGAGCAGTACTTC	CASSLDPAGGSEQYF